This entry concerns a single TCR beta chain. In its sample, this clonotype was seen a few times. Its antigen remains unidentified. No base-level quality is on record; no much larger clone is a single base apart. The sample comes from a study of blood T cells in healthy people across ages (dated by TCRdb to the mid-2010s). For context, the study as a whole: In model experiments, template switching captured about one uniquely barcoded TCR beta cDNA molecule for every two T cells. Two additional independent replicas of 1 million unique cDNA reads from the same blood draw were analyzed for two donors (one aged 18 to 29 and one aged 80 or older). Age-related changes in TCR beta repertoire diversity were measured in the study by deep sequencing normalized with unique cDNA molecular identifiers. To avoid experimental bias, donors of different ages were spread randomly across the sequencing lanes. The donors were divided into four age groups: young (average roughly 17 years), middle-aged (roughly 42), aged (approximately 62) and long-lived (about 84).

The library was generated by 5' RACE. The sequencer was an Illumina HiSeq 2500. A second PCR of roughly 6 to 11 cycles was run with a J-beta primer mix and a sample-barcoded 5' primer. Each TCR beta cDNA molecule received a unique molecular identifier from a template-switch 5' adaptor carrying 12 random nucleotides. At least 2.5 million CDR3-containing paired-end reads were obtained from each sample. First-strand cDNA synthesis was performed from all RNA using the Mint cDNA synthesis kit, with priming by a TRBC-specific oligonucleotide. After uracil-DNA glycosylase treatment, a first 18-cycle PCR used universal primers M1SS and BC2_uni_R on all cDNA. Turning to the authors' computational methods: Normalization of each sample was performed by random selection of 1 million high-quality reads, each carrying a distinct molecular identifier. Reads sharing molecular identifiers were discarded rather than binned into consensus sequences. MiTCR, with a Q25 quality threshold and the strictest error-elimination algorithm, was used for CDR3 identification, clonotype clustering and error correction. A nonparametric unseen species model with Euler transformation was used to estimate lower-bound total TCR beta diversity. TCRdb reprocessed the public reads (quality trimming at Q25 with fastp, clone calling with MiXCR) and kept in-frame beta chains. Each entry is one CDR3 protein sequence, shown with its most common DNA and genes. TCRdb, not the authors, supplied the V and J calls. The sample table lists over 600,000 distinct CDR3 sequences, less than 45% of them with a count of one. The ten largest clones add up to 25% to 35% of the sample.

Donors were 40 or so systemically healthy Caucasian individuals from Russia aged 6 to 90 years. Approximately 9 milliliters of peripheral blood were collected from each donor into EDTA-treated Vacutainer tubes. PBMCs were isolated by Ficoll-Paque density-gradient centrifugation, with at least 6 million obtained per sample. Total RNA, at least 6 micrograms per sample, was extracted from PBMCs with Trizol reagent. The percentages of naive CD45RAhigh/CD27high T cells were determined by flow cytometry on a PBMC aliquot from every donor. CDR1 and CDR2 are read off the germline V gene as SNHLY and FYNNEI. V loses 6 bases, J loses 8 bases, and the germline ends lie 22 bases apart. Spanning cysteine to phenylalanine, the CDR3 consists of 15 amino acids. This entry keeps only the CDR3 DNA: 45 bases, framed from base 1. Overall study outcomes, separate from this receptor: The CMV infection status of donors was not known, potentially confounding age-related changes in expanded clonotypes. Estimates of total diversity from one million sequenced T cells were regarded as lower bounds and underestimates. As age increased, observed TCR beta diversity per million T cells dropped in a roughly linear way, and a significant reduction was already evident by age around 41. There was a strong correlation between observed TCR beta diversity and the percentage of naive T cells measured by flow cytometry. Conclusive comparison of naive and antigen-experienced compartments was prevented by the profiling of bulk unsorted PBMCs. Compared with the aged group, more naive CD4+ T cells, fewer expanded clones and increased TCR diversity were shown by the long-lived group, suggesting age selection.

The chain is assembled from TRBV2 and TRBJ1-2, and TRBD1 may be the D gene, going by 5 matching bases. The sequenced sample was blood. The sequence came from an elderly man in good health. The CDR3 here reads CASSLSMGGMLGYTF. In nucleotide form, the sequence is TGTGCCAGCAGCCTCTCGATGGGGGGGATGCTCGGCTACACCTTC.